This TCR beta chain is from a study of blood T cell repertoires in COVID-19. Profiling relied on immunoSEQ multiplex PCR, and the TCRdb table lists in-frame clones only, not all of them. This sample yields roughly 250,000 clones, of which approximately 84% are seen a single time; about 15% belongs to the top ten. This CDR3 is built from 14 residues. The V end lost 2 bases, the J end lost 11 bases, and 16 bases lay between the germline ends. Per the germline V gene, CDR1 is MNHEY and CDR2 is SVGEGT. Sequencing input: peripheral blood. The gene calls are TRBV6-2 or TRBV6-3 and TRBJ1-5, with D possibly being TRBD1 (6 bases). The clonotype originates from a person aged 65 to 85 with COVID-19, enrolled during active disease. CDR3 in DNA: TGTGCCAGCAGTTACCTGGGACAAGTTACAGCCCAGCATTTT. Its translation: CASSYLGQVTAQHF.